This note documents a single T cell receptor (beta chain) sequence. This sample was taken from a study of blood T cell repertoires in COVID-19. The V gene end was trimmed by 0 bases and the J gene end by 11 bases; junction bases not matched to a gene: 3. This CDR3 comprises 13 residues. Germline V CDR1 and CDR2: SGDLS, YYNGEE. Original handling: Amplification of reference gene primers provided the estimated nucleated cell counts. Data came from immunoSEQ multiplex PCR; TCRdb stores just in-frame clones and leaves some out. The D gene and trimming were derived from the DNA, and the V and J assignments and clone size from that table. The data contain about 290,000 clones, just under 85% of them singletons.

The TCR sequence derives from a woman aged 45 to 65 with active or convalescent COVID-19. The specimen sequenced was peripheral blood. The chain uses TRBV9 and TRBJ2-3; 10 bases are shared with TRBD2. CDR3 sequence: CASSVATSGVQYF. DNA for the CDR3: TGTGCCAGCAGCGTAGCTACTAGCGGGGTGCAGTATTTT.